This T cell receptor beta chain is from a study of graft-versus-host responses after intestinal transplantation. About the study: Each of the recipients got a multivisceral, liver-intestinal, or isolated intestinal transplant. Every one of the recipients received anti-thymocyte globulin induction and afterwards took tacrolimus and steroids for roughly three years.

Germline CDR1 is LNHNV and CDR2 is YYDKDF (reference sequence). Trimming stripped 1 base from V and 0 bases from J, with 10 bases between. CDR3 length: 16 amino acids. Concerning this clone itself: Its target is unknown.

Study-level findings and limits: GvH clonotypes were identified within recipient marrow, with a subset emerging first in ileum or blood.

Data came from immunoSEQ multiplex PCR; TCRdb stores just in-frame clones and leaves some out. The table shows about 130,000 clones, with around 90% occurring only once. This material consisted of unstimulated CD4+ T cells sorted from spleen or lymph node cells, taken before intestinal transplant. This chain joins TRBV15 and TRBJ1-3; D gene unclear. The sequence derives from a human donor who received an intestinal transplant. DNA for the CDR3: TGTGCCACCAGCAGAGGTCTTCCGATCTCTGGAAACACCATATATTTT. Translated: CATSRGLPISGNTIYF.